This T cell receptor beta chain came from a study of blood T cells in healthy people across ages. Findings of the study overall: In older individuals, TCR beta diversity per million T cells was lower, falling roughly linearly with age.

No fewer than 5.5 micrograms of total RNA were isolated from every sample. Worth noting for this clonotype: As yet, its antigen is unknown.

Trimming removed 1 base at V and 7 bases at J, with 17 bases between. This CDR3 comprises 15 residues. Germline assignment: CDR1 KGHSH and CDR2 LQKENI. Combining a sample-barcoded 5' primer with a J-beta primer mix, a second PCR ran for roughly 7 to 12 cycles. Each cDNA molecule, via a template-switch adaptor with 12 random nucleotides, was tagged. TCRdb reanalysed the 5' RACE reads using MiXCR and keeps one entry per CDR3 protein. Counted here are 650,000 to 1,000,000 distinct CDR3 sequences, roughly 40% occurring once; the ten biggest clones make up 10% to 15%. What was sequenced was blood. The rearrangement uses TRBV18 and TRBJ2-7, with D hard to call. The clonotype originates from a man younger than 30 in good health. CDR3 region: CASSPQVPHYNEQYF. Here the CDR3 DNA reads TGTGCCAGCTCACCACAGGTCCCGCACTACAATGAGCAGTACTTC.